The present T cell receptor beta chain was sequenced within a study of T-cell memory formation after mild COVID-19. Overall study results and limits: Among clones contracting day 15 to 85, CD4/CD8 was balanced, whereas later expanders leaned CD4+. The CD4+ clones that contracted clustered mainly within CM and EM, and the CD8+ clones concentrated in EMRA.

A few counts support this clonotype. Its antigen is unidentified. A 5'RACE reaction primed in the constant segment made cDNA libraries of TCR alpha and TCR beta, and these carried sample barcodes and UMIs. Via MiXCR, TCRdb re-called the 5' RACE reads, giving one row per CDR3 protein. This sample has 150,000 to 200,000 distinct CDR3 sequences, with more than 14% found just once. This CDR3 is built from 21 residues. Per germline, CDR1 SGHVS and CDR2 FNYEAQ. V trimming: 7 bases; J trimming: 6 bases; junction bases outside the gene matches: 30. The chain recombines TRBV7-6 with TRBJ2-1, with 7 bases aligning to TRBD2. This receptor was identified in an adult woman who had mild COVID-19 (a few samples of this study predate the infection). Cell type and time point are not known. Sequenced input: PBMCs or a T cell subset sorted from them (not recorded which). Here the CDR3 reads CASTPGRLLAGASEVFNEQFF. The CDR3 region has the DNA TGTGCCAGCACACCGGGGCGTCTCTTGGCGGGAGCATCTGAAGTCTTCAATGAGCAGTTCTTC.